These 3 T cell receptor beta chains were all obtained from the same sample, sequenced in a study of OX40 agonist ivuxolimab in advanced cancers. The library was generated by the immunoSEQ multiplex PCR assay. The source is immuneACCESS, and TCRdb retained only in-frame sequences with V and J called. Part of the clones is not carried over; for the studies checked, unresolved V genes explain less than half of this, and the remainder is unexplained. The sample table lists 120,000 or so clones, around 93% of them with a count of one. Of the sample, approximately 0.15% is held by the ten largest clones. This specimen was CD4+ or CD8+ T cells sorted from blood, taken in a trial of the OX40 agonist ivuxolimab. The receptors come from an adult with an advanced solid tumor such as melanoma, head and neck, liver or kidney cancer.

This clone has only one observation. An end of the junction differs from the germline gene, which may be a read error. In the same sample, other DNA sequences code for this CDR3. CDR3 sequence: CASSEQGTYNSPLHF. The CDR3 nucleotides are TGTGCCAGCAGCGAGCAGGGGACCTATAATTCGCCCCTCCACTTT. V and J are TRBV9 and TRBJ1-6, with D possibly TRBD1 on 6 matching bases. CDR1 is SGDLS, CDR2 YYNGEE, per germline. CDR3 length equals 15 residues.

The V call is TRBV28, the J call TRBJ1-4; D is unresolved. V gave up 2 bases and J gave up 8 bases, with 12 bases separating them. The length of the CDR3 is 14 residues. CDR1 and CDR2 from the germline V gene are MDHEN and SYDVKM. CDR3 DNA: TGTGCCAGCAGTTTAGGGGTAGCCCGGGAAAAACTGTTTTTT. As protein: CASSLGVAREKLFF.

The chain is built from TRBV28 and TRBJ1-2; D not resolved. Trimming cost V 3 bases and J 1 base, with 9 bases left between them. This CDR3 has 14 residues. Per the germline V gene, CDR1 is MDHEN and CDR2 is SYDVKM. The CDR3 protein is CASSFSQSNYGYTF. CDR3 sequence (DNA): TGTGCCAGCAGTTTCTCCCAGAGTAACTATGGCTACACCTTC.